A selection of T cell receptor beta chains follows, all from one sample in a study of blood T cell repertoires in COVID-19. Sequencing was performed with immunoSEQ multiplex PCR; in TCRdb, only in-frame clones are kept and a portion is missing. The table shows 95,000 to 150,000 clones, with 78% occurring only once. Sequences were obtained from peripheral blood. These receptor sequences come from a man between 65 and 85 years old with acute or convalescent COVID-19. Each CDR3 is given with its conserved first and last residue. D genes are given only for firm matches. Clone size is not always given. Where it is, it says once, few, many or a class for expanded clones.

J: TRBJ1-2
V: TRBV6-2/TRBV6-3
D: NA
size: NA
CDR3: CASSWRVIHGYTF
DNA: TGTGCCAGCAGTTGGCGGGTTATCCATGGCTACACCTTC

J: TRBJ1-1
V: TRBV3-1/TRBV3-2
D: NA
size: once
CDR3: CASSQNVGATEAFF
DNA: TGTGCCAGCAGCCAAAATGTAGGGGCCACTGAAGCTTTCTTT

J: TRBJ2-2
V: TRBV18
D: TRBD1
size: NA
CDR3: CASSRTGENTGELFF
DNA: TGTGCCAGCTCACGGACAGGAGAAAACACCGGGGAGCTGTTTTTT

J: TRBJ1-3
V: TRBV2
D: NA
size: NA
CDR3: CASGGGPGGNTIYF
DNA: TGTGCCAGCGGCGGGGGCCCCGGTGGAAACACCATATATTTT

J: TRBJ1-4
V: TRBV7-9
D: NA
size: NA
CDR3: CASSFRLTNEKLFF
DNA: TGTGCCAGCAGCTTCAGGTTAACTAATGAAAAACTGTTTTTT

J: TRBJ2-7
V: TRBV6-2/TRBV6-3
D: NA
size: NA
CDR3: CASSYSVSSYEQYF
DNA: TGTGCCAGCAGTTACTCGGTCAGTTCCTACGAGCAGTACTTC

J: TRBJ2-3
V: TRBV27
D: TRBD2
size: NA
CDR3: CASSLKRGGFGLSTDTQYF
DNA: TGTGCCAGCAGTTTAAAACGGGGGGGATTTGGGCTTAGCACAGATACGCAGTATTTT

J: TRBJ1-1
V: TRBV25-1
D: NA
size: NA
CDR3: CASSELRQGGEAFF
DNA: TGTGCCAGCAGTGAATTGAGGCAGGGTGGTGAAGCTTTCTTT

J: TRBJ1-5
V: TRBV4-1
D: TRBD1
size: NA
CDR3: CASSRDRGNQPQHF
DNA: TGCGCCAGCAGTCGGGACAGGGGAAATCAGCCCCAGCATTTT

J: TRBJ1-1
V: TRBV14
D: NA
size: few
CDR3: CASSQRNRDEAFF
DNA: TGTGCCAGCAGCCAAAGGAACAGGGATGAAGCTTTCTTT

J: TRBJ1-3
V: TRBV25-1
D: NA
size: many
CDR3: CASPSCGASPGNTIYF
DNA: TGTGCCAGCCCGAGCTGCGGGGCAAGTCCTGGAAACACCATATATTTT

J: TRBJ1-2
V: TRBV11-3
D: TRBD1
size: NA
CDR3: CASSPGQGMGYTF
DNA: TGTGCCAGCAGCCCGGGACAGGGAATGGGCTACACCTTC

J: TRBJ2-1
V: TRBV15
D: TRBD1
size: few
CDR3: CATSPRDRGVEDEQFF
DNA: TGTGCCACCAGCCCACGGGACAGGGGAGTTGAGGATGAGCAGTTCTTC

J: TRBJ1-4
V: TRBV19
D: NA
size: NA
CDR3: CASGRARVFF
DNA: TGTGCCAGTGGTCGTGCCAGGGTATTTTTT

J: TRBJ2-1
V: TRBV5-5
D: TRBD2
size: few
CDR3: CASSRERGTSYNEQFF
DNA: TGTGCCAGCAGCCGCGAGCGGGGTACCTCCTACAATGAGCAGTTCTTC

J: TRBJ2-2
V: TRBV2
D: TRBD2
size: NA
CDR3: CASSRTRGGGGELFF
DNA: TGTGCCAGCAGTCGGACTCGCGGGGGGGGCGGGGAGCTGTTTTTT

J: TRBJ1-3
V: TRBV19
D: NA
size: NA
CDR3: CASRPRGSGNTIYF
DNA: TGTGCCAGTAGACCTAGGGGCAGTGGAAACACCATATATTTT

J: TRBJ1-2
V: TRBV7-2
D: NA
size: NA
CDR3: CASSLAYPGRDRGYTF
DNA: TGTGCCAGCAGCTTAGCGTATCCGGGCCGGGATCGGGGCTACACCTTC

J: TRBJ2-2
V: TRBV12-3/TRBV12-4
D: NA
size: NA
CDR3: CASSHPGPGELFF
DNA: TGTGCCAGCAGCCACCCTGGCCCCGGGGAGCTGTTTTTT

J: TRBJ1-2
V: TRBV7-2
D: NA
size: NA
CDR3: CASSLAGHPGYTF
DNA: TGTGCCAGCAGCTTAGCGGGGCATCCGGGCTACACCTTC

J: TRBJ1-2
V: TRBV6-1
D: TRBD1
size: NA
CDR3: CASSALLQGGSYGYTF
DNA: TGTGCCAGCAGTGCTTTATTACAGGGGGGGAGCTATGGCTACACCTTC

J: TRBJ2-1
V: TRBV30
D: TRBD2
size: once
CDR3: CAWIRLAGGPQFF
DNA: TGTGCCTGGATCCGCTTAGCGGGGGGGCCTCAGTTCTTC

J: TRBJ1-2
V: TRBV12-3/TRBV12-4
D: NA
size: NA
CDR3: CASSFPGIYGYTF
DNA: TGTGCCAGCAGTTTTCCGGGTATCTATGGCTACACCTTC

J: TRBJ2-7
V: TRBV7-2
D: TRBD1
size: NA
CDR3: CASSWGRTGSSYEQYF
DNA: TGTGCCAGCAGCTGGGGGCGGACAGGCAGCTCCTACGAGCAGTACTTC

J: TRBJ2-7
V: TRBV29-1
D: NA
size: few
CDR3: CSVGLARGDEQYF
DNA: TGCAGCGTTGGATTGGCCAGGGGGGACGAGCAGTACTTC

J: TRBJ1-1
V: TRBV7-2
D: TRBD1
size: NA
CDR3: CASSLGGRGTEAFF
DNA: TGTGCCAGCAGCTTAGGTGGCAGGGGGACTGAAGCTTTCTTT

J: TRBJ1-3
V: TRBV7-2
D: NA
size: NA
CDR3: CASSLGSRFSGNTIYF
DNA: TGTGCCAGCAGCTTAGGGAGCAGATTCTCTGGAAACACCATATATTTT

J: TRBJ2-3
V: TRBV11-3
D: TRBD2
size: NA
CDR3: CASSHPSGGATDTQYF
DNA: TGTGCCAGCAGCCACCCCAGCGGGGGGGCCACAGATACGCAGTATTTT

J: TRBJ2-2
V: TRBV19
D: TRBD1
size: NA
CDR3: CASSSRGPGELFF
DNA: TGTGCCAGTAGTAGCAGGGGGCCCGGGGAGCTGTTTTTT

J: TRBJ2-3
V: TRBV18
D: NA
size: NA
CDR3: CASSPPEGTDTQYF
DNA: TGTGCCAGCTCACCACCGGAGGGAACAGATACGCAGTATTTT

J: TRBJ2-5
V: TRBV6-5
D: NA
size: NA
CDR3: CASSRSWTQRETQYF
DNA: TGTGCCAGCAGTCGGAGTTGGACACAACGAGAGACCCAGTACTTC

J: TRBJ1-5
V: TRBV9
D: NA
size: once
CDR3: CASTLNSCEPQHF
DNA: TGTGCCAGCACCCTAAATAGCTGCGAGCCCCAGCATTTT

J: TRBJ2-7
V: TRBV28
D: NA
size: few
CDR3: CASHRTSSYEQYF
DNA: TGTGCCAGCCATAGGACTTCCTCCTACGAGCAGTACTTC

J: TRBJ1-2
V: TRBV19
D: NA
size: NA
CDR3: CASRGTEIWRGYGYTF
DNA: TGTGCCAGTAGGGGGACCGAGATTTGGAGGGGCTATGGCTACACCTTC

J: TRBJ1-4
V: TRBV7-2
D: NA
size: NA
CDR3: CASSYRRAEKLFF
DNA: TGTGCCAGCAGCTACCGGAGGGCCGAAAAACTGTTTTTT

J: TRBJ2-5
V: TRBV5-1
D: NA
size: NA
CDR3: CASSLGQGPRPQYF
DNA: TGCGCCAGCAGCTTGGGCCAGGGGCCGCGACCCCAGTACTTC

J: TRBJ1-2
V: TRBV20-1
D: NA
size: NA
CDR3: CSASEGVNYGYTF
DNA: TGCAGTGCTAGTGAAGGGGTAAACTATGGCTACACCTTC

J: TRBJ1-5
V: TRBV4-3
D: NA
size: NA
CDR3: CASSRGTSGGRQPQHF
DNA: TGCGCCAGCAGCCGAGGGACAAGCGGGGGTAGGCAGCCCCAGCATTTT

J: TRBJ1-1
V: TRBV7-6
D: TRBD1
size: NA
CDR3: CASSARGLGGNTEAFF
DNA: TGTGCCAGCAGCGCGAGGGGGCTGGGCGGAAACACTGAAGCTTTCTTT

J: TRBJ1-2
V: TRBV5-1
D: TRBD1
size: NA
CDR3: CASSLDRVGYTF
DNA: TGCGCCAGCAGCCTAGACAGGGTCGGCTACACCTTC

J: TRBJ1-4
V: TRBV11-2
D: TRBD1
size: few
CDR3: CASSLRQGYNEKLFF
DNA: TGTGCCAGCAGCCTCCGACAGGGTTATAATGAAAAACTGTTTTTT

J: TRBJ2-1
V: TRBV29-1
D: NA
size: NA
CDR3: CSGVYSSYNEQFF
DNA: TGCAGCGGAGTATACAGCTCCTACAATGAGCAGTTCTTC

J: TRBJ2-2
V: TRBV2
D: NA
size: NA
CDR3: CASRERENPGGELFF
DNA: TGTGCCAGCAGAGAACGGGAAAATCCGGGCGGGGAGCTGTTTTTT

J: TRBJ1-6
V: TRBV5-4
D: NA
size: NA
CDR3: CASTPDSNYNSPLHF
DNA: TGTGCCAGCACACCCGACAGCAACTATAATTCACCCCTCCACTTT